This T cell receptor beta chain stems from a study of T cell responses to AZD1222 COVID-19 vaccine. CDR3 length: 14 residues. Germline V gives CDR1 LGHDT, CDR2 YNNKEL (reference sequence). Trimming removed 4 bases from V and 2 bases from J; junction bases left unmatched: 2. Repertoires were generated with immunoSEQ multiplex PCR, while TCRdb's copy carries only in-frame clones and drops some. This table has 150,000 to 200,000 clones, roughly 92% appearing once. V and J are TRBV3-1 (or the pseudogene TRBV3-2) and TRBJ2-5; 9 bases fit TRBD1. The clonotype originates from an adult in good health. The input for sequencing was peripheral blood, taken on day 0 of AZD1222 vaccination. The CDR3 DNA sequence: TGTGCCAGCAGCCTGGGACAGGGACAAGAGACCCAGTACTTC. Its translation: CASSLGQGQETQYF.